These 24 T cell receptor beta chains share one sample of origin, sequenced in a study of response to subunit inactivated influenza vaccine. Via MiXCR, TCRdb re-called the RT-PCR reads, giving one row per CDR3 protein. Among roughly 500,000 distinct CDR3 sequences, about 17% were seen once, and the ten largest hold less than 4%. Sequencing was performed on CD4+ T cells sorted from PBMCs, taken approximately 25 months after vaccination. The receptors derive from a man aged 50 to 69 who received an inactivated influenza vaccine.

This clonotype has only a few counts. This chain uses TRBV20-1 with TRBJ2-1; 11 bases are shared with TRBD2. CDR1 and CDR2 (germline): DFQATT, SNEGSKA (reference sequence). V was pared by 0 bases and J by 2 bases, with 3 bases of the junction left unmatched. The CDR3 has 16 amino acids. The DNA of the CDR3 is TGCAGTGCTAGAGAGGGACTAGCGGTTACCTACAATGAGCAGTTCTTC. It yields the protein CSAREGLAVTYNEQFF.

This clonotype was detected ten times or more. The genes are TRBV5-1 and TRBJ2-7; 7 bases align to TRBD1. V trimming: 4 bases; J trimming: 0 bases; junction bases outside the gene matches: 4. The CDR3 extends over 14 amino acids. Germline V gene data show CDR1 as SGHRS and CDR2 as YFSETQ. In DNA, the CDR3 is TGCGCCAGCAGCCTAGGGACAGCCTCCTACGAGCAGTACTTC. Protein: CASSLGTASYEQYF.

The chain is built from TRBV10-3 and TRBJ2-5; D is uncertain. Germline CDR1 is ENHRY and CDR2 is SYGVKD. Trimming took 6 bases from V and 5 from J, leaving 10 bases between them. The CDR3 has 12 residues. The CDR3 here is CAISPTGETQYF. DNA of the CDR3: TGTGCCATCAGCCCGACTGGGGAGACCCAGTACTTC.

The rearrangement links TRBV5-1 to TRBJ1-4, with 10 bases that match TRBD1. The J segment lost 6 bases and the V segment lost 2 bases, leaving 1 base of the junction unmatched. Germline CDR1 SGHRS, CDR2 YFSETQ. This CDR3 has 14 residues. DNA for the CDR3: TGCGCCAGCAGCTTCGGGACAGGGGATGAAAAACTGTTTTTT. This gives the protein CASSFGTGDEKLFF.

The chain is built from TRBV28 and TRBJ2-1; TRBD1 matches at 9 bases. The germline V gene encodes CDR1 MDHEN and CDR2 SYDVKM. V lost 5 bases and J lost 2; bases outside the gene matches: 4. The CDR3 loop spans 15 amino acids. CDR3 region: CASSTGTGPYNEQFF. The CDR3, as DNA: TGTGCCAGCAGTACAGGGACAGGGCCCTACAATGAGCAGTTCTTC.

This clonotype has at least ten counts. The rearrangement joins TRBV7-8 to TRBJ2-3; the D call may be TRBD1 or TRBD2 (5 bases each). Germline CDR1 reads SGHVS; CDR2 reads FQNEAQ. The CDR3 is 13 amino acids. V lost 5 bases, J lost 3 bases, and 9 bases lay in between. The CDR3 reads CASSGGLTDTQYF. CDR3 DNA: TGTGCCAGCAGCGGGGGTTTAACAGATACGCAGTATTTT.

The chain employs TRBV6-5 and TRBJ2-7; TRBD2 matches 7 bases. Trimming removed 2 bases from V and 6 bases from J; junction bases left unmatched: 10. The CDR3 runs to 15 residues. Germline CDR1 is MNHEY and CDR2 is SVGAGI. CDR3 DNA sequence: TGTGCCAGCAGTTACCGGGGGGTCGGGAGGTTCGAGCAGTACTTC. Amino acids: CASSYRGVGRFEQYF.

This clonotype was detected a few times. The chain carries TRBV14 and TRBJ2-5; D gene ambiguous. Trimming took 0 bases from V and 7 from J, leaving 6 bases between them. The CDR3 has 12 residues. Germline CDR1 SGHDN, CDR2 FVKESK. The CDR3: CASSQELSTQYF. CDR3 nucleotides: TGTGCCAGCAGCCAAGAACTATCGACCCAGTACTTC.

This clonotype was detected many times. CDR3 sequence reads: CSVGKQGRDTQYF. CDR3 nucleotide sequence: TGCAGCGTTGGGAAACAGGGGAGAGATACGCAGTATTTT. The chain couples TRBV29-1 to TRBJ2-3, with 7 bases that match TRBD1. Germline CDR1 and CDR2: SQVTM and ANQGSEA. The CDR3 is 13 amino acids. V dropped 4 bases and J dropped 5; count of bases not matched to a gene: 6.

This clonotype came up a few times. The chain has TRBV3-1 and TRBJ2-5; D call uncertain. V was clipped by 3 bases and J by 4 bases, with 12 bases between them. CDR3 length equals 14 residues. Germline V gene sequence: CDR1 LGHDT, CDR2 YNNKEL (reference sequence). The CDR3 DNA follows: TGTGCCAGCAGCCAGCCCGCGCTTGGAGAGACCCAGTACTTC. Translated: CASSQPALGETQYF.

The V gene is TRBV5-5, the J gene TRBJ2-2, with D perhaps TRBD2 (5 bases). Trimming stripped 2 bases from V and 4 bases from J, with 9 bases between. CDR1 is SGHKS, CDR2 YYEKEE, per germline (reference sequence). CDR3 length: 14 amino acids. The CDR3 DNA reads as TGTGCCAGCAGCTTTTCGCGGGTCACCGGGGAGCTGTTTTTT. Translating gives CASSFSRVTGELFF.

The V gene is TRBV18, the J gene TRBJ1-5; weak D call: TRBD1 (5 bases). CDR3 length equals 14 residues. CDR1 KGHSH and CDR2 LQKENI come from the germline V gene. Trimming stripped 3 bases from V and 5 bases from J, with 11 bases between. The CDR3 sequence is CASSPVGGDQPQHF. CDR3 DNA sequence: TGTGCCAGCTCACCCGTGGGGGGGGATCAGCCCCAGCATTTT.

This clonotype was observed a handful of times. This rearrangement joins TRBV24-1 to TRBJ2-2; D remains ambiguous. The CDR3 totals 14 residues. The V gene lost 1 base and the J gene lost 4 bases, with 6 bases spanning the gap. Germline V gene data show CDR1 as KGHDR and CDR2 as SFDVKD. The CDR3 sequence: CATSDFRATGELFF. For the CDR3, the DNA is TGTGCCACCAGTGATTTCCGAGCCACCGGGGAGCTGTTTTTT.

The CDR3 DNA is TGCGCCAGCAGCTTTCAGGGAGGGAATGAGCAGTTCTTC. Amino acids: CASSFQGGNEQFF. The gene calls are TRBV5-1 and TRBJ2-1; the match to TRBD2 covers 7 bases. J gave up 7 bases and V 2 bases, and 3 bases lay outside the gene matches. Germline V gene lookup returns CDR1 SGHRS and CDR2 YFSETQ. The CDR3 extends over 13 amino acids. Full variable domain (missing parts from reference TRBV5-1 and TRBJ2-1): KAGVTQTPRYLIKTRGQQVTLSCSPISGHRSVSWYQQTPGQGLQFLFEYFSETQRNKGNFPGRFSGRQFSNSRSEMNVSTLELGDSALYLCASSFQGGNEQFFGPGTRLTVL.

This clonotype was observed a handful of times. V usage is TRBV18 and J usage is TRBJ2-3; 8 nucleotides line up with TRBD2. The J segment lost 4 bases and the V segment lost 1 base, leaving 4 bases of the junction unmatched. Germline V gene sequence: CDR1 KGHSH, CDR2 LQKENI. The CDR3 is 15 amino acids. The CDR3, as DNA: TGTGCCAGCTCACCACTAGCGGGGACCTCAGATACGCAGTATTTT. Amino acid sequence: CASSPLAGTSDTQYF.

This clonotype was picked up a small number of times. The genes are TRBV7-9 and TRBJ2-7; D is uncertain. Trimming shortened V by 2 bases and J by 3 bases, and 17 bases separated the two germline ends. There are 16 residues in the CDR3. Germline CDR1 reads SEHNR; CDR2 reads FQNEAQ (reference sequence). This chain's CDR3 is CASSLSFARNLYEQYF. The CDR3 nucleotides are TGTGCCAGCAGCTTATCATTCGCCAGGAACCTCTACGAGCAGTACTTC. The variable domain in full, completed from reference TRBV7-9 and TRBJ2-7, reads DTGVSQNPRHKITKRGQNVTFRCDPISEHNRLYWYRQTLGQGPEFLTYFQNEAQLEKSRLLSDRFSAERPKGSFSTLEIQRTEQGDSAMYLCASSLSFARNLYEQYFGPGTRLTVT.

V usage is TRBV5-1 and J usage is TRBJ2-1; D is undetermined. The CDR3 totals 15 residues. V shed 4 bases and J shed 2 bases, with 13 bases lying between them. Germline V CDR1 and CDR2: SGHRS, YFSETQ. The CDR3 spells CASSIDSPAYNEQFF. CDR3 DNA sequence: TGCGCCAGCAGCATAGACTCACCCGCCTACAATGAGCAGTTCTTC.

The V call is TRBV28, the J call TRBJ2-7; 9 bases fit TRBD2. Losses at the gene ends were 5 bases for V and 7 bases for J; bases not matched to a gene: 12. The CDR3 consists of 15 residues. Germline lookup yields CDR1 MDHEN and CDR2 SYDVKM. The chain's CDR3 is CASSPTLAGGVEQYF. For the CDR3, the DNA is TGTGCCAGCAGTCCTACCCTTGCGGGAGGGGTTGAGCAGTACTTC.

In DNA form, the CDR3 reads TGTGCCATCGCGGGAGGGAGAGGGGACTACAATGAGCAGTTCTTC. Its protein is CAIAGGRGDYNEQFF. The rearrangement links TRBV10-3 to TRBJ2-1; TRBD2 matches 9 bases. The V gene's germline CDR1 is ENHRY and CDR2 SYGVKD. V shed 8 bases and J 3 bases; nucleotides not matched to a gene: 8. The CDR3 is 15 amino acids.

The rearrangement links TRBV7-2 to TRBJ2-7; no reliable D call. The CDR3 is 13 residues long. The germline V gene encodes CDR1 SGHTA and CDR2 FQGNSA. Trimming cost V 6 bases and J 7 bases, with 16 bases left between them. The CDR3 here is CASRLHEPGEQYF. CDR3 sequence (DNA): TGTGCCAGCAGGCTGCACGAGCCCGGGGAGCAGTACTTC.

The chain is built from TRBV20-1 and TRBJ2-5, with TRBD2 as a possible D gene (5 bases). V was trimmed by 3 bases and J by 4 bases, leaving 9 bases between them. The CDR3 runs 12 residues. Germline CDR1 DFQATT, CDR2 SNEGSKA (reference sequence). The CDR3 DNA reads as TGCAGTGCTAGCGCAGGACTAGAGACCCAGTACTTC. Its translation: CSASAGLETQYF.

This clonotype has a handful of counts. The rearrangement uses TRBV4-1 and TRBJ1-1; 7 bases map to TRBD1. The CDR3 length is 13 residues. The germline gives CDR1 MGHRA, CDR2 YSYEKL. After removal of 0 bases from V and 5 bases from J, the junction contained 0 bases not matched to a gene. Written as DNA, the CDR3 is TGCGCCAGCAGCCAAGAGACAGGGACTGAAGCTTTCTTT. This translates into CASSQETGTEAFF.

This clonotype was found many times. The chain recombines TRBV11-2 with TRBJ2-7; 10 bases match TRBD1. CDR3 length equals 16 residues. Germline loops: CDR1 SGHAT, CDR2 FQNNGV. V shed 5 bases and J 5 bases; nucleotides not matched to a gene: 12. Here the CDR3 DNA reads TGTGCCAGCAGCCCACTAATTGGACAGGGGGATCACGAGCAGTACTTC. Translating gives CASSPLIGQGDHEQYF.

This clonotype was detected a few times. CDR3 nucleotide sequence: TGCAGCGTTAAAGCCGGGACTAGCGGGGGAGATACGCAGTATTTT. Translating gives CSVKAGTSGGDTQYF. The genes are TRBV29-1 and TRBJ2-3; 14 positions agree with TRBD2. The germline CDR1 and CDR2 sequences are SQVTM and ANQGSEA. The CDR3 length is 15 residues. V gave up 5 bases and J gave up 5 bases; unmatched junction bases: 6.